One and the same sample provided the 8 T cell receptor beta chains below, sequenced in a study of blood T cell repertoires in COVID-19. Assay used: immunoSEQ multiplex PCR; TCRdb lists only in-frame clones, some missing. The table shows 150,000 or so clones, with roughly 84% occurring only once. Sample: peripheral blood. These receptors were obtained from a human donor in a cohort sampled during active COVID-19.

The chain couples TRBV19 to TRBJ1-1; D is unclear. V lost 5 bases and J lost 3, with 7 bases in between. The CDR3 covers 12 residues. The V gene's germline CDR1 is LNHDA and CDR2 SQIVND (reference sequence). DNA of the CDR3: TGTGCCAGTAGTCCCTCGTACACTGAAGCTTTCTTT. Protein product: CASSPSYTEAFF.

In DNA form, the CDR3 reads TGTGCCAGCAGTGCTAACAGGGGGCGTGGGGAAAAACTGTTTTTT. Its translation: CASSANRGRGEKLFF. The chain carries TRBV25-1 and TRBJ1-4; 9 bases align to TRBD1. This CDR3 is 15 amino acids long. The junction had 8 bases not matched to a gene; V was cut back by 4 bases and J by 8 bases. Germline CDR1 is MGHDK and CDR2 is SYGVNS.

In its sample, this clone was seen once. One junction end disagrees with the germline gene, perhaps due to a read error. V is TRBV6-1 and J is TRBJ1-1; D is unresolved. Germline CDR1 is MNHNS and CDR2 is SASEGT. CDR3 length equals 13 residues. CDR3 loop: CASREGGNTEAFF. The CDR3 region has the DNA TGTGCCAGCAGGGAAGGAGGGAACACTGAAGCTTTCTTT.

Written as DNA, the CDR3 is TGCGCCAGCAGACCCGGGACAGGGTCCTACGAGCAGTACTTC. Protein product: CASRPGTGSYEQYF. The chain combines TRBV5-1 with TRBJ2-7, with 9 bases matching TRBD1. With V trimmed by 5 bases and J by 1 base, 4 bases remained unmatched. The CDR3 is 14 amino acids. Germline assignment: CDR1 SGHRS and CDR2 YFSETQ.

The rearrangement uses TRBV10-3 and TRBJ1-6; D may be TRBD1 (5 bases). Germline V gives CDR1 ENHRY, CDR2 SYGVKD. With 10 bases removed from V and 8 bases from J, the gap between germline ends came to 18 bases. This CDR3 has 14 residues. This chain's CDR3 is CASGLGGNDSPLHF. CDR3 in DNA: TGTGCCAGCGGCTTGGGGGGGAACGATTCACCCCTCCACTTT.

The chain uses TRBV29-1 and TRBJ2-5, with 7 bases fitting TRBD1. Germline V gene data show CDR1 as SQVTM and CDR2 as ANQGSEA. The CDR3 is 14 amino acids. With V trimmed by 3 bases and J by 0 bases, 4 bases remained unmatched. For the CDR3, the DNA is TGCAGCGTTGAGGGACAGACGTACCAAGAGACCCAGTACTTC. It specifies CSVEGQTYQETQYF.

This clone was counted a single time. The rearrangement uses TRBV19 and TRBJ2-5; 7 positions match TRBD1. V was pared by 5 bases and J by 2 bases, with 2 bases of the junction left unmatched. Germline loops: CDR1 LNHDA, CDR2 SQIVND (reference sequence). CDR3 length equals 13 residues. CDR3 protein: CASSGDRQETQYF. The CDR3 DNA is TGTGCCAGTAGTGGGGACAGACAAGAGACCCAGTACTTC.

The V and J genes are TRBV11-3 and TRBJ2-7; 9 bases fit TRBD1. Germline trimming cut 4 bases from V and 2 bases from J; bases unmatched to any gene: 3. The length of the CDR3 is 14 residues. Germline V gene data show CDR1 as SGHNT and CDR2 as YENEEA. CDR3 loop: CASSSGTGTYEQYF. The CDR3 DNA reads as TGTGCCAGCAGCTCCGGGACAGGGACCTACGAGCAGTACTTC.